The clone carrying this T cell receptor beta chain was seen a few times. Its target is not known. In germline, CDR1 is DFQATT, CDR2 SNEGSKA (reference sequence). This CDR3 is 16 amino acids long. V dropped 0 bases and J dropped 1 base, with 14 bases sitting between them. This specimen belongs to a study of post-analysis software for immune sequencing data. Notes on the study in general: In patients, a few TRBV segments were more frequent than in controls, with TRBV5-6, TRBV5-1 and TRBV20-1 among them.

Presence of unique molecular identifiers characterized the TCR beta cDNA libraries. Each CDR3 protein gets one entry after TCRdb re-called the PCR reads with MiXCR. The sample has fewer than 700,000 distinct CDR3 sequences; 44% are singletons. V is TRBV20-1 and J is TRBJ2-3; a weak D match, TRBD2 (5 bases). The sample taken for sequencing was blood. This TCR was recovered from a girl aged 10 to 17 with multiple sclerosis. In nucleotides, the CDR3 is TGCAGTGCTAGAGATCGGAGAAGCGGCCGCACAGATACGCAGTATTTT. Protein sequence: CSARDRRSGRTDTQYF.